This TCR beta chain came from a study of T cells in localized non-small cell lung cancer. In germline, CDR1 is SNHLY, CDR2 FYNNEI. This CDR3 comprises 10 residues. V gave up 3 bases and J gave up 10 bases, with 3 bases separating them. Libraries were prepared by immunoSEQ multiplex PCR; TCRdb keeps only in-frame clonotypes and omits some of them. The table lists approximately 24,000 clones, 89% of them singletons. This clonotype originated in a man aged 35 to 69 with stage I squamous cell lung carcinoma. The sample consisted of peripheral blood, taken before any cancer treatment. The chain is built from TRBV2 and TRBJ1-4, with D uncertain. As DNA, the CDR3 is TGTGCCAGCAGTGAGAGAAAACTGTTTTTT. Its translation: CASSERKLFF. The full variable domain, in which reference TRBV2 and TRBJ1-4 provide the parts outside the CDR3, is EPEVTQTPSHQVTQMGQEVILRCVPISNHLYFYWYRQILGQKVEFLVSFYNNEISEKSEIFDDQFSVERPDGSNFTLKIRSTKLEDSAMYFCASSERKLFFGSGTQLSVL.